The clone carrying this T cell receptor (beta chain) is a singleton in its sample. Its antigen remains unidentified. The primer mix had 60 Vbeta and 13 Jbeta primers. As originally analysed: A later analysis tallied 87 million or so unique TCR beta chains, 8.5 million to 11 million of them shared. This table comes from immunoSEQ multiplex PCR, and its TCRdb copy is limited to in-frame clones, with some not included. The V and J calls and clone size were taken over from that table, and D and trimming were inferred from the DNA. This sample yields 95,000 to 100,000 clones, of which approximately 75% are seen a single time; under 2% belongs to the top ten. This entry belongs to a study of cytomegalovirus exposure and HLA in healthy donors. Overall study findings and caveats: According to the study, roughly 160 TCR beta chains were cytomegalovirus-associated. As was reported, the HLA-A and HLA-B alleles of most subjects were accurately predicted from TCR beta sequences. When analyzed later, a missense DCLRE1C variant was found to be linked to TCR beta V- and J-gene trimming.

CDR1 SGHTA and CDR2 FQGNSA come from the germline V gene. V was trimmed by 0 bases and J by 2 bases, leaving 4 bases between them. The CDR3 is 13 amino acids. The sample consisted of PBMCs. The origin of this receptor is a woman between 40 and 50 years old in good health and CMV-seronegative. The rearrangement links TRBV7-2 to TRBJ2-5; D is unclear. In DNA, the CDR3 is TGTGCCAGCAGCTTAGCTCGTCAAGAGACCCAGTACTTC. It codes for CASSLARQETQYF.